The rows below give T cell receptor beta chains drawn from one sample of a study of neurological immune-mediated disorders. TCRdb re-derived calls from the 5' RACE reads in MiXCR, one entry per CDR3 protein. The repertoire has around 70,000 distinct CDR3 sequences, approximately 5.2% of them found once; the top ten carry approximately 7%. Sequences were obtained from PBMCs. These receptors were obtained from a young man with multiple sclerosis. CDR3s include the opening cysteine and the closing phenylalanine or tryptophan. Fields, in order: CDR3 DNA, CDR3 protein, D gene, clone size, V gene, J gene. A D gene is named only where the DNA matches it firmly. Size tells how often a clone was seen (once, few, many) or the class of an expanded clone, and some rows leave it out.

cdr3_nt: TGTGCCAGCAGCCGGACTAGCGGGTCAAAATACAATGAGCAGTTCTTC; cdr3_aa: CASSRTSGSKYNEQFF; d_call: TRBD2; clone_size: NA; v_call: TRBV9; j_call: TRBJ2-1
cdr3_nt: TGTGCCAGCAGCTTAAACAGGAACACTGAAGCTTTCTTT; cdr3_aa: CASSLNRNTEAFF; d_call: NA; clone_size: many; v_call: TRBV7-2; j_call: TRBJ1-1
cdr3_nt: TGCAGTGCTAGATTGTCAGACCATGGCTACACCTTC; cdr3_aa: CSARLSDHGYTF; d_call: NA; clone_size: many; v_call: TRBV20-1; j_call: TRBJ1-2
cdr3_nt: TGTGCCAGCAGATATTCCCCTAGCTCTGGAAACACCATATATTTT; cdr3_aa: CASRYSPSSGNTIYF; d_call: NA; clone_size: many; v_call: TRBV9; j_call: TRBJ1-3
cdr3_nt: TGTGCCAGCAGCTTACTAGGGATCGGCCGAAATAATGAAAAACTGTTTTTT; cdr3_aa: CASSLLGIGRNNEKLFF; d_call: NA; clone_size: many; v_call: TRBV7-6; j_call: TRBJ1-4
cdr3_nt: TGTGCCAGCAGGAGGTTGGACGGTTCCGGTCGCTCCTACGAGCAGTACTTC; cdr3_aa: CASRRLDGSGRSYEQYF; d_call: NA; clone_size: many; v_call: TRBV6-6; j_call: TRBJ2-7
cdr3_nt: TGTGCCACCGCCGTTATGACCGGGGAGCTGTTTTTT; cdr3_aa: CATAVMTGELFF; d_call: NA; clone_size: many; v_call: TRBV24-1; j_call: TRBJ2-2
cdr3_nt: TGTGCCAGCAGTCGACAGACAGGGGCCGAGCAGTACTTC; cdr3_aa: CASSRQTGAEQYF; d_call: TRBD1; clone_size: few; v_call: TRBV12-3/TRBV12-4; j_call: TRBJ2-7
cdr3_nt: TGCGCCAGCAGCCCCGGGACAGAAAAGTACGAGCAGTACTTC; cdr3_aa: CASSPGTEKYEQYF; d_call: TRBD1; clone_size: many; v_call: TRBV5-1; j_call: TRBJ2-7
cdr3_nt: TGCGCCAGCAGCGCTTCCGGGTCCTACAATGAGCAGTTCTTC; cdr3_aa: CASSASGSYNEQFF; d_call: NA; clone_size: NA; v_call: TRBV5-1; j_call: TRBJ2-1
cdr3_nt: TGTGCCAGCACAAGACCCCTCACGGCCGGGGATACGCAGTATTTT; cdr3_aa: CASTRPLTAGDTQYF; d_call: NA; clone_size: many; v_call: TRBV7-2; j_call: TRBJ2-3
cdr3_nt: TGTGCCAGCAGCTTGGGCGCGACGATTAATTCACCCCTCCACTTT; cdr3_aa: CASSLGATINSPLHF; d_call: NA; clone_size: many; v_call: TRBV5-5; j_call: TRBJ1-6
cdr3_nt: TGCAGTGCTAGAGGACTAGCGGGAGGGATCTCAGATACGCAGTATTTT; cdr3_aa: CSARGLAGGISDTQYF; d_call: TRBD2; clone_size: many; v_call: TRBV20-1; j_call: TRBJ2-3
cdr3_nt: TGTGCCAGCAGCGGGCGAGAGAACTACGAGCAGTACTTC; cdr3_aa: CASSGRENYEQYF; d_call: NA; clone_size: NA; v_call: TRBV5-4; j_call: TRBJ2-7
cdr3_nt: TGCAGTGCGGTTTGGGCGGGGGGGTTCGATGAGCAGTTCTTC; cdr3_aa: CSAVWAGGFDEQFF; d_call: TRBD2; clone_size: many; v_call: TRBV20-1; j_call: TRBJ2-1